Below, 25 T cell receptor beta chains from the same sample are listed, as sequenced in a study of blood T cell repertoires in COVID-19. Assay: immunoSEQ multiplex PCR; the TCRdb copy retains only in-frame clones and omits some. The profile shows 250,000 or so clones, 92% of them singletons. The material sequenced was peripheral blood. These receptors came from a man aged 25-45 years with COVID-19, enrolled during active disease.

The chain is built from TRBV11-2 and TRBJ2-2, with TRBD1 matching over 7 bases. CDR1 is SGHAT, CDR2 FQNNGV, per germline. This CDR3 is built from 18 residues. V shed 1 base, J shed 7 bases, and the junction held 15 bases outside the gene matches. This chain's CDR3 is CASSLVQGVLAPVGELFF. The CDR3 DNA reads TGTGCCAGCAGCTTAGTTCAGGGGGTTCTAGCCCCGGTCGGGGAGCTGTTTTTT.

The V gene is TRBV5-1, the J gene TRBJ2-7; 9 bases align to TRBD1. The trim removed 1 base at V and 2 bases at J, leaving 4 bases unmatched. Germline V CDR1 and CDR2: SGHRS, YFSETQ. This CDR3 contains 15 residues. The CDR3 DNA reads TGCGCCAGCAGCTTGTGGACAGGGGCCACCTACGAGCAGTACTTC. This gives the protein CASSLWTGATYEQYF.

The V and J genes are TRBV27 and TRBJ2-1; D possibly corresponds to TRBD2 (6 bases). This CDR3 region has 15 residues. Germline CDR1 reads MNHEY; CDR2 reads SMNVEV (reference sequence). Trimming pared 0 bases from V and 1 base from J, leaving 7 bases between. CDR3 sequence: CASSLSGGSYNEQFF. CDR3 nucleotides: TGTGCCAGCAGTTTATCGGGGGGTTCCTACAATGAGCAGTTCTTC.

The chain is built from TRBV6-5 and TRBJ1-5; D perhaps matches TRBD1 (5 bases). V was cut by 7 bases and J by 4 bases, with 17 bases left in between. Germline V gene data show CDR1 as MNHEY and CDR2 as SVGAGI. The CDR3 runs 15 residues. CDR3 DNA: TGTGCCAGCAAGCAGGGTTGGGTGGGAAATCAGCCCCAGCATTTT. It is translated as CASKQGWVGNQPQHF.

For the CDR3, the DNA is TGTGCCAGCAGTTTATCGCCCGGGTACGTCTATGGCTACACCTTC. Protein: CASSLSPGYVYGYTF. The chain couples TRBV27 to TRBJ1-2; no firm D call. This CDR3 comprises 15 residues. CDR1 is MNHEY and CDR2 is SMNVEV in the germline V gene (reference sequence). The V end was cut by 0 bases, the J end by 4 bases, with 12 bases between.

This chain uses TRBV5-6 with TRBJ1-3; no definite D call. Germline CDR1 reads SGHDT; CDR2 reads YYEEEE. Between the trimmed V and J ends, which lost 2 bases and 4 bases, there was a span of 16 bases. CDR3 length: 16 amino acids. The DNA for the CDR3 is TGTGCCAGCAGCTTTCTCCGGGGAACTCTCGGAAACACCATATATTTT. This sequence encodes CASSFLRGTLGNTIYF.

This clone has more than one count but fewer than ten. This chain's CDR3 is CASSQGATGGRSKAFF. The CDR3 DNA follows: TGTGCCAGCAGCCAAGGGGCTACGGGGGGCAGGAGTAAAGCTTTCTTT. The V and J genes are TRBV3-1 (or the pseudogene TRBV3-2) and TRBJ1-1; the D gene is possibly TRBD1 (6 bases). Germline V gives CDR1 LGHDT, CDR2 YNNKEL (reference sequence). CDR3 length: 16 residues. V dropped 1 base and J dropped 9 bases, with 21 bases sitting between them.

The V call is TRBV10-1, the J call TRBJ2-2; perhaps TRBD2 as D (6 bases). Germline lookup yields CDR1 WNHNN and CDR2 SYGVQD (reference sequence). The CDR3 has 16 amino acids. V lost 0 bases to trimming and J lost 6 bases, with 14 bases between them. In DNA form, the CDR3 reads TGCGCCAGCAGTGAGTCTGTTACCGGGGGTGCCGGGGAGCTGTTTTTT. Its protein is CASSESVTGGAGELFF.

This chain uses TRBV7-9 with TRBJ2-1; 10 positions match TRBD1. The CDR3 sequence is 15 residues long. Germline V gene lookup returns CDR1 SEHNR and CDR2 FQNEAQ (reference sequence). The junction had 7 bases not matched to a gene; V was cut back by 5 bases and J by 6 bases. The CDR3 region has the DNA TGTGCCAGCAGCCGACTACGGACAGGGGGCAATGAGCAGTTCTTC. The encoded protein is CASSRLRTGGNEQFF.

The CDR3 DNA follows: TGTGCCAGCAGGCCTTCGGCGGGGATTAACTATGGCTACACCTTC. This encodes CASRPSAGINYGYTF. The chain is built from TRBV7-9 and TRBJ1-2; no clear D. V was trimmed by 6 bases and J by 1 base, leaving 15 bases between them. CDR3 length: 15 amino acids. Germline V lookup: CDR1 SEHNR, CDR2 FQNEAQ (reference sequence). The complete variable domain, with remaining parts taken from reference TRBV7-9 and TRBJ1-2, reads DTGVSQNPRHKITKRGQNVTFRCDPISEHNRLYWYRQTLGQGPEFLTYFQNEAQLEKSRLLSDRFSAERPKGSFSTLEIQRTEQGDSAMYLCASRPSAGINYGYTFGSGTRLTVV.

This clone is a singleton in its sample. The rearrangement links TRBV12-3 or TRBV12-4 to TRBJ2-2; no clear D gene. V was pared by 1 base and J by 5 bases, with 5 bases between. The length of the CDR3 is 13 residues. CDR3 sequence reads: CASSLGQTGELFF. The DNA of the CDR3 is TGTGCCAGCAGTTTAGGGCAGACCGGGGAGCTGTTTTTT.

This chain connects TRBV18 to TRBJ1-6; D is unclear. V lost 5 bases and J 1 base, leaving 15 bases between the germline ends. Germline CDR1 KGHSH, CDR2 LQKENI. This CDR3 comprises 17 residues. As DNA, the CDR3 is TGTGCCAGCTCATCACGATCTCGCGGGTCCTATAATTCACCCCTCCACTTT. Residues: CASSSRSRGSYNSPLHF.

This clone was detected only once. The rearrangement links TRBV27 to TRBJ1-3; D may be TRBD1 (5 bases). The V end was cut by 2 bases, the J end by 4 bases, with 9 bases between. The CDR3 has 14 amino acids. Germline CDR1 is MNHEY and CDR2 is SMNVEV (reference sequence). The DNA of the CDR3 is TGTGCCAGCAGTTTACAGGGAGGCGGAAACACCATATATTTT. Its translation is CASSLQGGGNTIYF.

This rearrangement joins TRBV19 to TRBJ2-5, with D possibly TRBD1 on 6 matching bases. CDR1 is LNHDA and CDR2 is SQIVND in the germline V gene (reference sequence). The CDR3 is 16 amino acids. Trimming pared 5 bases from V and 5 bases from J, leaving 21 bases between. CDR3 nucleotides: TGTGCCAGTAGTGCCCGTCGTCAGGGGAGAGGTGAGACCCAGTACTTC. Protein sequence: CASSARRQGRGETQYF.

The chain has TRBV6-6 and TRBJ2-3; 7 bases align to TRBD2. The CDR3 sequence is 14 residues long. Germline-derived CDR1 and CDR2 are MNHNY and SVGAGI (reference sequence). After removal of 5 bases from V and 4 bases from J, the junction contained 6 bases not matched to a gene. CDR3 sequence reads: CASSPQGGADTQYF. As DNA, the CDR3 is TGTGCCAGCAGTCCCCAGGGAGGGGCAGATACGCAGTATTTT.

The rearrangement links TRBV5-1 to TRBJ1-1, with 7 bases identical to TRBD1. The V gene's germline CDR1 is SGHRS and CDR2 YFSETQ. J lost 0 bases, V lost 3 bases, and 5 bases had no gene match. The CDR3 contains 15 residues. CDR3 nucleotide sequence: TGCGCCAGCAGCTCGCTACAGGGGATGAACACTGAAGCTTTCTTT. This translates into CASSSLQGMNTEAFF.

In this sample, this clone turned up once. The gene calls are TRBV2 and TRBJ1-5, with no clear D. Trimming removed 7 bases from V and 0 bases from J, with 7 bases in between. The CDR3 runs to 13 residues. Looked up from germline, CDR1 is SNHLY and CDR2 is FYNNEI. The CDR3 DNA is TGTGCCAGCACTCGGTATAGCAATCAGCCCCAGCATTTT. It encodes CASTRYSNQPQHF.

The J gene is TRBJ1-6, the V gene TRBV9, with 7 nucleotides matching TRBD1. V was pared by 4 bases and J by 8 bases, with 15 bases of the junction left unmatched. CDR3 length: 17 residues. Germline V gene sequence: CDR1 SGDLS, CDR2 YYNGEE. The CDR3 sequence is CASSITSPGQSHSPLHF. The CDR3 nucleotides are TGTGCCAGCAGCATCACCTCCCCGGGACAGAGTCATTCACCCCTCCACTTT.

The rearrangement uses TRBV18 and TRBJ2-7, with a weak D call TRBD1 (5 bases). Germline CDR1 and CDR2: KGHSH and LQKENI. Trimming removed 4 bases from V and 3 bases from J, with 16 bases in between. The CDR3 contains 15 residues. This CDR3 is CASSRDTGLVYEQYF. In nucleotides, the CDR3 is TGTGCCAGCTCACGAGATACAGGTCTGGTCTACGAGCAGTACTTC.

V gene TRBV30 combines with J gene TRBJ2-7, with D possibly TRBD1 on 6 matching bases. This CDR3 region has 11 residues. Trimming pared 2 bases from V and 4 bases from J, leaving 6 bases between. In germline, CDR1 is GTSNPN, CDR2 SVGIG (reference sequence). The CDR3 sequence is CAWSRGYEQYF. CDR3 DNA sequence: TGTGCCTGGAGTAGGGGGTACGAGCAGTACTTC.

J is TRBJ1-4 and V is TRBV5-1, with D hard to call. The V end was cut by 0 bases, the J end by 8 bases, with 17 bases between. This CDR3 is 16 amino acids long. CDR1 SGHRS and CDR2 YFSETQ come from the germline V gene. CDR3 in DNA: TGCGCCAGCAGCTTGGTCGGGCTTCCAACGGGGGAAAAACTGTTTTTT. This gives the protein CASSLVGLPTGEKLFF.

The rearrangement uses TRBV6-1 and TRBJ2-7; 10 bases fit TRBD1. J lost 3 bases, V lost 3 bases, and 5 bases had no gene match. CDR3 length: 15 amino acids. Germline V lookup: CDR1 MNHNS, CDR2 SASEGT. CDR3: CASSEGQGLIYEQYF. The CDR3, as DNA: TGTGCCAGCAGTGAGGGACAGGGGCTCATCTACGAGCAGTACTTC.

The chain carries TRBV20-1 and TRBJ2-7, with 9 positions matching TRBD1. The V segment lost 3 bases and the J segment 0 bases; nucleotides outside the gene matches: 3. The V gene's germline CDR1 is DFQATT and CDR2 SNEGSKA (reference sequence). The CDR3 runs 14 residues. CDR3 DNA sequence: TGCAGTGCTAGTAAACAGGGGGCCTCCTACGAGCAGTACTTC. Its translation is CSASKQGASYEQYF.

The V call is TRBV3-1 (or the pseudogene TRBV3-2), the J call TRBJ2-1; 11 positions match TRBD2. Germline V lookup: CDR1 LGHDT, CDR2 YNNKEL (reference sequence). Trimming removed 4 bases from V and 7 bases from J; junction bases left unmatched: 9. This CDR3 spans 16 amino acids. CDR3: CASSPRSGGARNEQFF. In DNA form, the CDR3 reads TGTGCCAGCAGCCCTCGTAGCGGGGGGGCGAGGAATGAGCAGTTCTTC.

The chain carries TRBV6-5 and TRBJ1-5, with 9 bases lining up with TRBD1. The ends lost 5 bases at V and 0 bases at J; junction bases unmatched: 2. This CDR3 has 15 amino acids. CDR1 MNHEY and CDR2 SVGAGI come from the germline V gene. Here the CDR3 reads CASSHRGRSNQPQHF. The CDR3 DNA reads as TGTGCCAGCAGTCACAGGGGGCGTAGCAATCAGCCCCAGCATTTT.